This T cell receptor (beta chain) is drawn from a study of a mutant IDH1 vaccine in newly diagnosed glioma. The repertoire was sequenced with immunoSEQ multiplex PCR; TCRdb's copy has only in-frame clones and lacks some. Here the sample spans around 61,000 clones, about 80% being singletons. Time point described: week 47, end of study. A single vaccine dose contained 300 ug of mutant IDH1 20-mer peptide, and topical imiquimod was used with it. V lost 4 bases, J lost 5 bases, and 9 bases stayed unmatched. CDR3 length equals 15 residues. The germline CDR1 and CDR2 sequences are MGHRA and YSYEKL. For this clone: What it binds is not known.

The receptor comes from a man aged 45-60 years with glioma. Sequencing used PBMCs, obtained from a glioma patient whose treatment included an IDH1 peptide vaccine. This chain joins TRBV4-1 and TRBJ2-7; 9 nucleotides align to TRBD1. The CDR3 loop reads CASSPRTGERDEQYF. The CDR3 DNA follows: TGCGCCAGCAGCCCCAGGACAGGGGAACGGGACGAGCAGTACTTC.